The next 17 T cell receptor beta chains were all read from a single sample in a study of cytomegalovirus exposure and HLA in healthy donors. This table comes from immunoSEQ multiplex PCR, and its TCRdb copy is limited to in-frame clones, with some not included. The table shows 150,000 or so clones, with about 86% occurring only once. The specimen was PBMCs. The receptors here all came from a human donor in good health.

The gene calls are TRBV7-9 and TRBJ2-7; the match to TRBD1 covers 7 bases. The germline CDR1 and CDR2 sequences are SEHNR and FQNEAQ (reference sequence). Trimming removed 6 bases from V and 6 bases from J; junction bases left unmatched: 11. CDR3 length: 14 amino acids. The CDR3 is CASRKTGVVSEQYF. The DNA of the CDR3 is TGTGCCAGCAGAAAAACAGGGGTAGTATCCGAGCAGTACTTC. Using reference TRBV7-9 and TRBJ2-7 for the parts outside the CDR3, the full variable domain is DTGVSQNPRHKITKRGQNVTFRCDPISEHNRLYWYRQTLGQGPEFLTYFQNEAQLEKSRLLSDRFSAERPKGSFSTLEIQRTEQGDSAMYLCASRKTGVVSEQYFGPGTRLTVT.

The gene calls are TRBV29-1 and TRBJ2-7, with 7 positions matching TRBD1. This CDR3 is built from 12 residues. Trimming removed 7 bases from V and 2 bases from J; junction bases left unmatched: 5. Germline CDR1 is SQVTM and CDR2 is ANQGSEA. The chain's CDR3 is CSAQTGPYEQYF. The CDR3 bases are TGCAGCGCCCAGACAGGGCCCTACGAGCAGTACTTC.

This chain uses TRBV11-2 with TRBJ1-3, with 8 bases fitting TRBD1. V shed 5 bases and J 0 bases; nucleotides not matched to a gene: 6. This CDR3 contains 16 residues. Germline assignment: CDR1 SGHAT and CDR2 FQNNGV. The CDR3 spells CASSHPGTGSGNTIYF. Written as DNA, the CDR3 is TGTGCCAGCAGCCACCCCGGGACAGGCTCTGGAAACACCATATATTTT.

The chain combines TRBV5-1 with TRBJ1-2; D uncertain. CDR3 length equals 14 residues. Per the germline V gene, CDR1 is SGHRS and CDR2 is YFSETQ. Trimming cost V 1 base and J 4 bases, with 11 bases left between them. Here the CDR3 DNA reads TGCGCCAGCAGCTTGCGTAGTGGGAGCTATGGCTACACCTTC. Protein product: CASSLRSGSYGYTF.

This clone was observed a handful of times. The gene calls are TRBV12-5 and TRBJ1-2, with D tentatively TRBD1 (5 bases). This CDR3 is 16 amino acids long. V lost 0 bases to trimming and J lost 3 bases, with 14 bases between them. CDR1 is LGHNT, CDR2 FRNRAP, per germline. CDR3 DNA: TGTGCTAGTGGTTTGGTACCGCCAGGGATGGACTATGGCTACACCTTC. It is translated as CASGLVPPGMDYGYTF. The whole variable domain, filled in from reference TRBV12-5 and TRBJ1-2, reads DARVTQTPRHKVTEMGQEVTMRCQPILGHNTVFWYRQTMMQGLELLAYFRNRAPLDDSGMPKDRFSAEMPDATLATLKIQPSEPRDSAVYFCASGLVPPGMDYGYTFGSGTRLTVV.

The genes are TRBV6-1 and TRBJ2-1; 12 nucleotides agree with TRBD2. This CDR3 is 15 amino acids long. From germline, CDR1 is MNHNS and CDR2 SASEGT. The V and J ends lost 4 bases and 3 bases, in that order; junction bases with no gene match: 1. This CDR3 is CASSVTSGSYNEQFF. DNA of the CDR3: TGTGCCAGCAGTGTGACTAGCGGGAGCTACAATGAGCAGTTCTTC.

J is TRBJ1-1 and V is TRBV19; no definite D call. V lost 2 bases and J 1 base, leaving 11 bases between the germline ends. CDR3 length equals 15 residues. Germline CDR1 and CDR2: LNHDA and SQIVND (reference sequence). The chain's CDR3 is CASSIPFGGNTEAFF. For the CDR3, the DNA is TGTGCCAGTAGTATACCCTTCGGCGGGAACACTGAAGCTTTCTTT.

The chain is built from TRBV9 and TRBJ1-2, with TRBD1 identical over 9 bases. Germline assignment: CDR1 SGDLS and CDR2 YYNGEE. This CDR3 is 14 amino acids long. The V segment lost 3 bases and the J segment 7 bases; nucleotides outside the gene matches: 7. CDR3 sequence reads: CASSGLQGARGYTF. CDR3 DNA sequence: TGTGCCAGCAGCGGATTACAGGGGGCGCGTGGCTACACCTTC.

In this sample, this clone turned up once. V usage is TRBV2 and J usage is TRBJ2-3, with a possible D match to TRBD1 (6 bases). Trimming stripped 10 bases from V and 1 base from J, with 15 bases between. The CDR3 contains 14 residues. Germline CDR1 is SNHLY and CDR2 is FYNNEI. CDR3 protein: CATHRESGTDTQYF. The CDR3 nucleotides read TGTGCCACGCACAGGGAATCGGGCACAGATACGCAGTATTTT.

This chain uses TRBV30 with TRBJ2-7; 9 bases are a match to TRBD2. Per germline, CDR1 GTSNPN and CDR2 SVGIG (reference sequence). The CDR3 runs 14 residues. The V and J ends lost 0 bases and 7 bases, in that order; junction bases with no gene match: 7. The CDR3 sequence: CAWSVNSGSREQYF. CDR3 sequence (DNA): TGTGCCTGGAGTGTTAATAGCGGGAGTAGAGAGCAGTACTTC.

The chain couples TRBV27 to TRBJ1-5; TRBD1 is a possible D gene (6 bases). Trimming removed 5 bases at V and 2 bases at J, with 13 bases between. This CDR3 is built from 15 residues. The germline gives CDR1 MNHEY, CDR2 SMNVEV (reference sequence). The CDR3 sequence is CASSPRGHGNQPQHF. The CDR3, as DNA: TGTGCCAGCAGTCCCAGGGGACACGGCAATCAGCCCCAGCATTTT.

This chain's CDR3 is CASSFGGRAFDEQFF. CDR3 bases: TGTGCCAGCAGTTTCGGCGGGAGGGCCTTTGATGAGCAGTTCTTC. This chain uses TRBV28 with TRBJ2-1; 9 bases agree with TRBD2. Germline V CDR1 and CDR2: MDHEN, SYDVKM. With V trimmed by 3 bases and J by 8 bases, 8 bases remained unmatched. The CDR3 is 15 residues long.

The V and J genes are TRBV5-4 and TRBJ2-7; TRBD1 matches 7 bases. V lost 2 bases to trimming and J lost 2 bases; unmatched junction nucleotides: 7. CDR3 length: 15 amino acids. Germline assignment: CDR1 SGHNT and CDR2 YYREEE (reference sequence). This CDR3 reads CASSLFETGPYEQYF. DNA for the CDR3: TGTGCCAGCAGCTTATTTGAGACAGGGCCCTACGAGCAGTACTTC. Full variable domain (missing parts from reference TRBV5-4 and TRBJ2-7): ETGVTQSPTHLIKTRGQQVTLRCSSQSGHNTVSWYQQALGQGPQFIFQYYREEENGRGNFPPRFSGLQFPNYSSELNVNALELDDSALYLCASSLFETGPYEQYFGPGTRLTVT.

The rearrangement links TRBV7-3 to TRBJ1-2; D not certain. The ends were cut back, 1 base at V and 8 bases at J, with 11 bases in the middle. Germline CDR1 and CDR2: SGHTA and FQGTGA. The CDR3 totals 13 residues. CDR3 region: CASSLNVGAGYTF. The CDR3 nucleotides are TGTGCCAGCAGCTTAAACGTAGGAGCGGGCTACACCTTC.

V usage is TRBV28 and J usage is TRBJ1-2; no firm D call. The CDR3 is 12 amino acids. CDR1 MDHEN and CDR2 SYDVKM come from the germline V gene. The V gene lost 5 bases and the J gene lost 6 bases, with 10 bases spanning the gap. CDR3 sequence reads: CASSTYGDGYTF. The CDR3 DNA reads as TGTGCCAGCAGTACTTACGGGGATGGCTACACCTTC.

This chain uses TRBV5-4 with TRBJ1-6, with 10 positions matching TRBD1. Per germline, CDR1 SGHNT and CDR2 YYREEE (reference sequence). The junction had 8 bases not matched to a gene; V was cut back by 7 bases and J by 10 bases. This CDR3 contains 14 residues. The CDR3 spells CASGRDRGDSPLHF. The CDR3 DNA is TGTGCCAGCGGCCGGGACAGGGGAGACTCACCCCTCCACTTT.

The chain is built from TRBV7-2 and TRBJ2-1, with TRBD2 identical over 14 bases. J gave up 2 bases and V 5 bases, and 11 bases lay outside the gene matches. The germline V gene encodes CDR1 SGHTA and CDR2 FQGNSA. The CDR3 covers 19 residues. The CDR3 loop is CASSLPGTSGGKTYNEQFF. CDR3 nucleotide sequence: TGTGCCAGCAGCCTACCCGGGACTAGCGGGGGTAAAACCTACAATGAGCAGTTCTTC.